The entry below describes one T cell receptor (beta chain). Its antigen has not been determined. The sample holds no much larger clone one base away, and base qualities are not on file. Reading the label with the study, this specimen's time point is: baseline before first vaccination. Vaccinee samples came from UK trials COV001 and COV002, including a single-blind randomized controlled phase 2/3 trial of AZD1222 (ChAdOx1 nCoV-19) in healthy adults. For TCRbeta chain sequencing, PBMC samples were collected from trial participants at day 0 and at day 28 after the second dose. Its CDR3 holds 15 amino acids, cysteine through phenylalanine. Here the CDR3 DNA is all that survives: 45 bases in frame from base 1. CDR1 and CDR2 are drawn from the germline V gene (reference sequence): LGHDT, YNNKEL. Germline trimming: 6 bases from V, 7 bases from J; junction bases outside gene matches: 10. The data originate from a study of T cell responses to AZD1222 COVID-19 vaccine (dated by TCRdb to about 2021). With regard to the full study: AZD1222 recipients whose second dose came at about 4 weeks and those whose second dose came at about 12 weeks were combined into one group, since spike-specific TCR depth and breadth did not differ between the two schedules. TCR sequencing covered 230 or so trial participants: approximately 200 given two doses of AZD1222 and 26 given two doses of MenACWY control vaccine. Trial participants were enrolled into age subgroups of 18-55, 56-69 and 70-plus years, which contained approximately 150, 28 and 58 TCR-sequenced participants, respectively. Findings and caveats that apply to the study as a whole: Reportedly, close to half of the unique spike-specific TCRs recognized epitopes lying outside the regions that are mutated in the B.1.351 and B.1.1.7 variants. The 56-69-year group was small, and its depth increase did not reach significance, likely because of low power. After two AZD1222 doses, both the breadth and the depth of spike-specific TCRs were significantly higher than at day 0 and than in MenACWY recipients. Conclusions about previously exposed vaccinees were limited because only six AZD1222 recipients were SARS-CoV-2 seropositive at baseline. Participants were mostly white British, with more females than males. The authors suggested clonal diversity may have been underestimated. The vaccine-associated CD4 TCRs covered the entire spike protein, and the dominant responses fell in regions 160-218 and 743-854. No day 14 peak-response samples were available, so repertoires were characterized only after the peak T cell response.

The CDR3 regions of human TCRbeta chains were subjected to immunosequencing. In the paper's pipeline: Repertoire TCRs were checked for matches against a reference library of SARS-CoV-2-specific TCRs that had been generated using the MIRA antigen-specificity platform. Breadth was defined as the fraction of unique TCRs that were SARS-CoV-2-associated, and depth was defined as the fraction of total T cells that were SARS-CoV-2-associated. Using the MIRA data, every spike-specific TCR was mapped to the spike region that the TCR reacted to and assigned to either a CD4 or a CD8 class. Log10-transformed breadth and depth values were compared by one-way ANOVA with Sidak's multiple comparisons tests. Not all clones reach the TCRdb copy of this immuneACCESS table, which keeps in-frame sequences only. Checked studies attribute under half of the gap to unresolved V genes and leave the rest unexplained. V, J and clone size were drawn from that table, and D and trimming were deduced from the DNA. Present in this sample are about 120,000 clones, approximately 87% of which were seen just once. Together, the top ten hold under 4.5% of the sample.

The starting material was peripheral blood, obtained on day 0 of AZD1222 vaccination. The chain links TRBV3-1 (or the pseudogene TRBV3-2) with TRBJ2-1; 9 junctional bases match TRBD2. This clonotype originated in an adult in good health. The CDR3 reads as follows: CASRPLSGGPNEQFF. In nucleotides, the sequence is TGTGCCAGCAGGCCTCTGAGCGGGGGGCCGAATGAGCAGTTCTTC.